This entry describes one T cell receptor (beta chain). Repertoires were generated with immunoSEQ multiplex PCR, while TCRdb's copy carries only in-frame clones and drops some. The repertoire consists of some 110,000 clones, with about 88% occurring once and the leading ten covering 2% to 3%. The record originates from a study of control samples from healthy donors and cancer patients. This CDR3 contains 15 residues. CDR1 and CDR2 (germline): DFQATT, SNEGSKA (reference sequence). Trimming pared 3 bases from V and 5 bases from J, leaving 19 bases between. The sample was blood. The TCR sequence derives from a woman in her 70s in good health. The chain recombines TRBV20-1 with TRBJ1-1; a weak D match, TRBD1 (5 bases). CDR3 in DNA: TGCAGTGCTAGTCCCGGGGCCTACCTGAGGACTGAAGCTTTCTTT. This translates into CSASPGAYLRTEAFF.